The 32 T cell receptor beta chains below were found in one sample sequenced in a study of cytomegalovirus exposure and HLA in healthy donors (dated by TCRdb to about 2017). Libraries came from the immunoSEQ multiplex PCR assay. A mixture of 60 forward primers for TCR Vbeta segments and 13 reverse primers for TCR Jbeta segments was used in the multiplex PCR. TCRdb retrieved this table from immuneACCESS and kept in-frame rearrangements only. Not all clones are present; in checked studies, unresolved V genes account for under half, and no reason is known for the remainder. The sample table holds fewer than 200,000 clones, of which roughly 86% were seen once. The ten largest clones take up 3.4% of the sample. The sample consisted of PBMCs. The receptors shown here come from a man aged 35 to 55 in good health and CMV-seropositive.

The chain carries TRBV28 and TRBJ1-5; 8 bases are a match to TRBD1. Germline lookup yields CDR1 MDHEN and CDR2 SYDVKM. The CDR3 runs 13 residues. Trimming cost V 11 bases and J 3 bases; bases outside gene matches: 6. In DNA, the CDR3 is TGTGCCCACAGGGGGGGCCCCAATCAGCCCCAGCATTTT. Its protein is CAHRGGPNQPQHF.

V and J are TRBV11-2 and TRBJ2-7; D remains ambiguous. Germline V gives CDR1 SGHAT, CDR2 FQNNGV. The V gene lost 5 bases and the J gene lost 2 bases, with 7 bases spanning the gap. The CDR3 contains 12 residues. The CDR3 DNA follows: TGTGCCAGCAGCCCTCGAGCCTACGAGCAGTACTTC. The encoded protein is CASSPRAYEQYF.

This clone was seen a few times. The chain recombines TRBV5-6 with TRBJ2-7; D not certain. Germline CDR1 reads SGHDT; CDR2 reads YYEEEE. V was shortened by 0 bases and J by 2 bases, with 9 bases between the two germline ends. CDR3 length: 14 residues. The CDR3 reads CASSLVGRPYEQYF. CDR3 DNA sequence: TGTGCCAGCAGCTTGGTGGGCAGGCCCTACGAGCAGTACTTC.

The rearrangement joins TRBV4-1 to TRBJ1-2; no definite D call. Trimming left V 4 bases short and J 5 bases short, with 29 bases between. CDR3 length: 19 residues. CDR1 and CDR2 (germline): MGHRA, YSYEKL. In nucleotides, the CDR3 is TGCGCCAGCAGCCCTCAAGTCGATGGGTGGGTCGTAGGACTTTATGGCTACACCTTC. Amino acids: CASSPQVDGWVVGLYGYTF.

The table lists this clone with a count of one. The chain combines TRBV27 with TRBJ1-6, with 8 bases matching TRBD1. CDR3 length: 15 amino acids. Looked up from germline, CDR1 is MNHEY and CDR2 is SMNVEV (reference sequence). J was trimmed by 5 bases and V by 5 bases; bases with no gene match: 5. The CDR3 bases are TGTGCCAGCAGTCCCCACAGGGGGAATAATTCACCCCTCCACTTT. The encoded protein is CASSPHRGNNSPLHF.

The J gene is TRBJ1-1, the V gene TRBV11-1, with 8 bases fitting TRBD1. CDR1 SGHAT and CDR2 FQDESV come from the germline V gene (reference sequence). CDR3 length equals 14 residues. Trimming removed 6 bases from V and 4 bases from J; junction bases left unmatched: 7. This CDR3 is CASSQGAPGTEAFF. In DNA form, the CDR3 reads TGTGCCAGCAGTCAGGGGGCCCCGGGCACTGAAGCTTTCTTT.

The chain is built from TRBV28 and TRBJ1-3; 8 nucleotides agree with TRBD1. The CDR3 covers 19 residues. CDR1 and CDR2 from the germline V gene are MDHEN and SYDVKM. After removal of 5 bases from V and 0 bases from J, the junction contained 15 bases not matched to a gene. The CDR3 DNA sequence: TGTGCCAGCAGTATCCTGCCCGGGGACAGGTTATACTCTGGAAACACCATATATTTT. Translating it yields CASSILPGDRLYSGNTIYF.

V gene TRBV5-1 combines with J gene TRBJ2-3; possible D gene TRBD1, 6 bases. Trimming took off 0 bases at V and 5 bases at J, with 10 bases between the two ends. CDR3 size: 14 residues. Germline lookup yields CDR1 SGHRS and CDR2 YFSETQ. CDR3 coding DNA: TGCGCCAGCAGCTTGGCACAGGGAATAGATACGCAGTATTTT. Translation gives CASSLAQGIDTQYF.

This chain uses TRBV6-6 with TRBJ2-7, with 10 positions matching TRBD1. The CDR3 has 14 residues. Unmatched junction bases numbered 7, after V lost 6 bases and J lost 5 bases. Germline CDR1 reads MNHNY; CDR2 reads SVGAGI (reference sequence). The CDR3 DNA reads TGTGCCAGCAGCACTGGACAGGGGGTCGACGAGCAGTACTTC. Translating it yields CASSTGQGVDEQYF.

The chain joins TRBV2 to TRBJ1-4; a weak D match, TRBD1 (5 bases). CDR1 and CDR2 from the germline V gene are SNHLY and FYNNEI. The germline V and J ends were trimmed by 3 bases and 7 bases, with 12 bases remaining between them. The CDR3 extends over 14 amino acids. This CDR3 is CASSDVQGGEKLFF. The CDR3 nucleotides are TGTGCCAGCAGTGATGTGCAGGGCGGTGAAAAACTGTTTTTT. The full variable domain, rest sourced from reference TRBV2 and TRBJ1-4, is EPEVTQTPSHQVTQMGQEVILRCVPISNHLYFYWYRQILGQKVEFLVSFYNNEISEKSEIFDDQFSVERPDGSNFTLKIRSTKLEDSAMYFCASSDVQGGEKLFFGSGTQLSVL.

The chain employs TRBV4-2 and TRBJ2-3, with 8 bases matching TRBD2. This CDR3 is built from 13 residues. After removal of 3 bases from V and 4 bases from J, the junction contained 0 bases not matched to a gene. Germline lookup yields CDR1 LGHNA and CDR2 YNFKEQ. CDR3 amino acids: CASSQGLADTQYF. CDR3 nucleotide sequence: TGTGCCAGCAGCCAGGGACTAGCAGATACGCAGTATTTT.

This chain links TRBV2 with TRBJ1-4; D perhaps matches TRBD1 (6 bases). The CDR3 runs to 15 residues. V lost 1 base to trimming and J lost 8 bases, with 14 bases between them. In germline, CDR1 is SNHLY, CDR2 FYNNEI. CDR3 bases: TGTGCCAGCAGTGAAGGTCGTCCAGGGGTCGAAAAACTGTTTTTT. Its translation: CASSEGRPGVEKLFF.

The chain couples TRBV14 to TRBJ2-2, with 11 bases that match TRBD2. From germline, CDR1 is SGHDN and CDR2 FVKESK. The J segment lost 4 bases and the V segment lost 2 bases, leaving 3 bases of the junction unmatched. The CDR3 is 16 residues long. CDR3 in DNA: TGTGCCAGCAGCCAACTAGCGGGAGGCCTCACCGGGGAGCTGTTTTTT. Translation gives CASSQLAGGLTGELFF.

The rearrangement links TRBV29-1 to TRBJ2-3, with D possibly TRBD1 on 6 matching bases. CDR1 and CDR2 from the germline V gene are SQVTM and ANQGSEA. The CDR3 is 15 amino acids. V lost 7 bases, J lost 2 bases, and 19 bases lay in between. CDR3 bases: TGCAGCGCCCAGAAGGCAGGGGACGTCACAGATACGCAGTATTTT. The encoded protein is CSAQKAGDVTDTQYF.

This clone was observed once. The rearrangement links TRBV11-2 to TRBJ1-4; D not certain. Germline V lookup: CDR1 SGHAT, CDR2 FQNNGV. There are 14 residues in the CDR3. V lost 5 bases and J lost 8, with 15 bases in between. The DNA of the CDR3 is TGTGCCAGCAGCAACTTTGGAGTTGGAGAAAAACTGTTTTTT. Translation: CASSNFGVGEKLFF.

The CDR3 protein is CASSLGQGAVGYGYTF. The CDR3 DNA reads as TGTGCCAGCAGCTTGGGGCAGGGGGCGGTTGGCTATGGCTACACCTTC. The V call is TRBV5-6, the J call TRBJ1-2; 8 bases align to TRBD1. Trimming cost V 0 bases and J 4 bases; bases outside gene matches: 8. The germline gives CDR1 SGHDT, CDR2 YYEEEE. The CDR3 extends over 16 amino acids.

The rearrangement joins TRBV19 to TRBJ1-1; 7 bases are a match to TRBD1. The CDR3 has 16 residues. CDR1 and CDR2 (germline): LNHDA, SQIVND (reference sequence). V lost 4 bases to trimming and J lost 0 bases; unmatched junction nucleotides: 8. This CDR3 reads CASSTTARGVNTEAFF. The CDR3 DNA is TGTGCCAGTAGTACCACGGCCAGGGGGGTGAACACTGAAGCTTTCTTT.

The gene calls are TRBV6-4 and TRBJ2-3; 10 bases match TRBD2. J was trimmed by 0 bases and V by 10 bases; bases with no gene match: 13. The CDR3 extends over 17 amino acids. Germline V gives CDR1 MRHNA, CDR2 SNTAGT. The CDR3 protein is CATTGVAGGHSTDTQYF. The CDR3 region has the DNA TGTGCCACCACCGGGGTAGCGGGGGGCCATAGCACAGATACGCAGTATTTT.

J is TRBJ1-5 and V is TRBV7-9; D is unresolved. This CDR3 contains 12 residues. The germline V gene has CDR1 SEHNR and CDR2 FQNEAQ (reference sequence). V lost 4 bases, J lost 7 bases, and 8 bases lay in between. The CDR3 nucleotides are TGTGCCAGCAGCTCAGACTACCAGCCCCAGCATTTT. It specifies CASSSDYQPQHF.

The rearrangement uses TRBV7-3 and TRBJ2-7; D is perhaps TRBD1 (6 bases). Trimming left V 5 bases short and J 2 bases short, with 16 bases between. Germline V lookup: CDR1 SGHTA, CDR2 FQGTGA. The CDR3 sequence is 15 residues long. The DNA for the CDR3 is TGTGCCAGCAGCAAACAGGGAAAGGTCGCCTACGAGCAGTACTTC. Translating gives CASSKQGKVAYEQYF.

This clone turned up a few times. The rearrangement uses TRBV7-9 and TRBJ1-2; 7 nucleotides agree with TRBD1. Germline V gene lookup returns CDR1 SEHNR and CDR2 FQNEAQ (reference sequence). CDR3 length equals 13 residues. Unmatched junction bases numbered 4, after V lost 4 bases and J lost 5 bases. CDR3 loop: CASSSGGIYGYTF. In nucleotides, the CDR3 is TGTGCCAGCAGCTCAGGGGGAATTTATGGCTACACCTTC. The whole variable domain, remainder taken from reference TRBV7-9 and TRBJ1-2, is DTGVSQNPRHKITKRGQNVTFRCDPISEHNRLYWYRQTLGQGPEFLTYFQNEAQLEKSRLLSDRFSAERPKGSFSTLEIQRTEQGDSAMYLCASSSGGIYGYTFGSGTRLTVV.

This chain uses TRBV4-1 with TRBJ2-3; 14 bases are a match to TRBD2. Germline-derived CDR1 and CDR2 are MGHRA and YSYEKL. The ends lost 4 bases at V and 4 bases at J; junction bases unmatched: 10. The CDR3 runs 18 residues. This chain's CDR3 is CASSPGGLAGVAADTQYF. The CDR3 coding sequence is TGCGCCAGCAGCCCAGGGGGACTAGCGGGAGTAGCGGCAGATACGCAGTATTTT.

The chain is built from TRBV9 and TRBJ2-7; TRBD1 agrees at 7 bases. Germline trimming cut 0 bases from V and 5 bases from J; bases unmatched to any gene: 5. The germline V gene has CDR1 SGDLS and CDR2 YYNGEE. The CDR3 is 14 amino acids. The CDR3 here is CASSVDQGVNEQYF. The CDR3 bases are TGTGCCAGCAGCGTAGACCAGGGGGTAAACGAGCAGTACTTC.

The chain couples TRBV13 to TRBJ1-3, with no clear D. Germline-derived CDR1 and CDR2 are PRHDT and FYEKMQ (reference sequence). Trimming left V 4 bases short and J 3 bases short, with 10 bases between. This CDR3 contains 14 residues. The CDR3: CASSSGILGNTIYF. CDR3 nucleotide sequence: TGTGCCAGCAGCTCCGGGATCCTTGGAAACACCATATATTTT.

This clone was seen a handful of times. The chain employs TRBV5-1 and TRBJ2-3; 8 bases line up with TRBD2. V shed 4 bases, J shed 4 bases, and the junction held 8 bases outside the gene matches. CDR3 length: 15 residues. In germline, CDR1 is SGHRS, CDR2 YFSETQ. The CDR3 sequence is CASSPRGGSADTQYF. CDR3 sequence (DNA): TGCGCCAGCAGCCCCCGGGGGGGTAGCGCAGATACGCAGTATTTT.

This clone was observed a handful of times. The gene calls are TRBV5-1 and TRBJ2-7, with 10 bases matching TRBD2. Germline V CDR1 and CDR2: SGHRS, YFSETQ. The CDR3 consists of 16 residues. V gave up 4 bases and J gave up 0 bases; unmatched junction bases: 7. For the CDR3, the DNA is TGCGCCAGCAGCACCGGACTAGCGGCTAGCTCCTACGAGCAGTACTTC. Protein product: CASSTGLAASSYEQYF.

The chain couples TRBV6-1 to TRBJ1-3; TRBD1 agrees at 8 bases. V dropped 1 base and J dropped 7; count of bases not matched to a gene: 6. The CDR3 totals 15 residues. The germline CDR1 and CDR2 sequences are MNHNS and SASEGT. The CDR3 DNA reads TGTGCCAGCAGTGAAGATGGACAGGGATGGAACACCATATATTTT. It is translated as CASSEDGQGWNTIYF.

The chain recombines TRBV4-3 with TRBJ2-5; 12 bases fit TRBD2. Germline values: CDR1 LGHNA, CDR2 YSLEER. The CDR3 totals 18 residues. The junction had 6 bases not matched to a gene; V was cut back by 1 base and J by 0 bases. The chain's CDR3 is CASSQGATSGRDQETQYF. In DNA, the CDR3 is TGCGCCAGCAGCCAAGGGGCGACTAGCGGGAGAGACCAAGAGACCCAGTACTTC.

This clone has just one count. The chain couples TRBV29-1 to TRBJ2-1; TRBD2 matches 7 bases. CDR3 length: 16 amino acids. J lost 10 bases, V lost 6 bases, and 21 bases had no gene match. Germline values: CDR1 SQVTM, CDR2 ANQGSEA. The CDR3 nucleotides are TGCAGCGTAGAAAGCGCCTGGCGGGAGACCCGTTTCGAGCAGTTCTTC. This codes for CSVESAWRETRFEQFF.

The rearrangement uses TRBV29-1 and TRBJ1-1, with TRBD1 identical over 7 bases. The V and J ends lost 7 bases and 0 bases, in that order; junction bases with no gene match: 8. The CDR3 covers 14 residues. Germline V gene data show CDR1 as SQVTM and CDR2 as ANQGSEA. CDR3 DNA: TGCAGCGCCCAGACCGGGACAGTGAACACTGAAGCTTTCTTT. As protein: CSAQTGTVNTEAFF.

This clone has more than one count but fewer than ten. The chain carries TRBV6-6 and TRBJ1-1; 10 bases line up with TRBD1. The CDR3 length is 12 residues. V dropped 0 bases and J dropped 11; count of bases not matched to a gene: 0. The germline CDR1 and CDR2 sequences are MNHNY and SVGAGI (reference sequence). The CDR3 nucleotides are TGTGCCAGCAGTTACTCGACAGGGGGCGCTTTCTTT. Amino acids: CASSYSTGGAFF.

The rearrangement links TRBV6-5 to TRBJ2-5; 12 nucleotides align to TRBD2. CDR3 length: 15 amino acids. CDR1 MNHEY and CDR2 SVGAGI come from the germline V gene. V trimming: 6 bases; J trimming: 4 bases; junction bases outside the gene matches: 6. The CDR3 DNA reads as TGTGCCAGCAGGCGGACTAGCGGGATGGTAGAGACCCAGTACTTC. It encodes CASRRTSGMVETQYF.